One and the same sample provided the 10 T cell receptor beta chains below, sequenced in a study of cytomegalovirus exposure and HLA in healthy donors. Clones were sequenced by immunoSEQ multiplex PCR, and TCRdb holds only the in-frame ones, with some missing. The sample consists of about 71,000 clones, over 90% of them appearing once. Sequenced: PBMCs. Every receptor here comes from a woman younger than 30 in good health and CMV-seronegative.

CDR3: CASGRTVQETQYF. As DNA, the CDR3 is TGTGCCAGCGGAAGGACAGTCCAAGAGACCCAGTACTTC. V usage is TRBV28 and J usage is TRBJ2-5; D may be TRBD1 (6 bases). CDR3 length: 13 amino acids. Germline-derived CDR1 and CDR2 are MDHEN and SYDVKM. V lost 8 bases, J lost 1 base, and 11 bases lay in between.

The chain uses TRBV10-3 and TRBJ1-5; maybe TRBD1 (6 bases). This CDR3 contains 15 residues. CDR1 and CDR2 from the germline V gene are ENHRY and SYGVKD. With 5 bases removed from V and 0 bases from J, the gap between germline ends came to 11 bases. The DNA of the CDR3 is TGTGCCATCAGTTCCGGGACAAGTAGCAATCAGCCCCAGCATTTT. Amino acid sequence: CAISSGTSSNQPQHF.

The chain links TRBV19 to TRBJ1-2; 9 nucleotides match TRBD1. The germline V gene has CDR1 LNHDA and CDR2 SQIVND (reference sequence). The CDR3 is made up of 14 amino acids. Trimming at V came to 0 bases and at J to 6 bases, leaving 2 bases not matched to a gene. The DNA for the CDR3 is TGTGCCAGTAGTATAGAACGGGACAGGGATGGCTACACCTTC. Protein: CASSIERDRDGYTF.

The V and J genes are TRBV2 and TRBJ2-1, with 7 bases that match TRBD2. The CDR3 is made up of 15 amino acids. Looked up from germline, CDR1 is SNHLY and CDR2 is FYNNEI. The V and J ends lost 3 bases and 6 bases, in that order; junction bases with no gene match: 8. CDR3 bases: TGTGCCAGCAGTGATCTGGCGGGAGAATCCAATGAGCAGTTCTTC. This translates into CASSDLAGESNEQFF.

The CDR3 coding sequence is TGTGCCAGCCTCGAATTCGGACTATCCACAGATACGCAGTATTTT. Translating it yields CASLEFGLSTDTQYF. This sequence joins TRBV6-1 and TRBJ2-3; D may be TRBD2 (6 bases). Germline V gene data show CDR1 as MNHNS and CDR2 as SASEGT. Trimming cost V 8 bases and J 2 bases, with 17 bases left between them. This CDR3 is 15 amino acids long.

This clone was seen just once. The gene calls are TRBV6-5 and TRBJ2-1; 9 bases align to TRBD1. The CDR3 has 14 amino acids. Per germline, CDR1 MNHEY and CDR2 SVGAGI. V was clipped by 8 bases and J by 6 bases; unmatched bases: 8. CDR3 in DNA: TGTGCCAGCGGGCCAGGACAGGGGTTCAATGAGCAGTTCTTC. Translating it yields CASGPGQGFNEQFF.

CDR3 residues: CASSVAGSTDTQYF. The CDR3 coding sequence is TGTGCCAGCAGTGTAGCGGGATCCACAGATACGCAGTATTTT. V and J are TRBV6-4 and TRBJ2-3; TRBD2 aligns across 8 bases. Germline V CDR1 and CDR2: MRHNA, SNTAGT. The junction had 2 bases not matched to a gene; V was cut back by 4 bases and J by 2 bases. The CDR3 has 14 amino acids.

This clone was seen only once. CDR3 nucleotide sequence: TGTGCCAGCAGCCCCGTCAGGGGAGCGTACAATGAGCAGTTCTTC. This encodes CASSPVRGAYNEQFF. The chain couples TRBV5-8 to TRBJ2-1, with TRBD1 as a possible D gene (6 bases). This CDR3 is built from 15 residues. V shed 4 bases and J shed 4 bases, with 15 bases lying between them. Germline V lookup: CDR1 SGHTS, CDR2 YDEGEE.

The chain recombines TRBV10-1 with TRBJ2-3; 8 bases are shared with TRBD2. The CDR3 spans 15 residues. V gave up 0 bases and J gave up 3 bases; unmatched junction bases: 2. Germline V gene sequence: CDR1 WNHNN, CDR2 SYGVQD (reference sequence). In DNA form, the CDR3 reads TGCGCCAGCAGTGAGTCTTCTAGCGGGACAGATACGCAGTATTTT. This encodes CASSESSSGTDTQYF.

The chain carries TRBV28 and TRBJ1-2, with D possibly being TRBD1 (5 bases). The V gene lost 3 bases and the J gene lost 4 bases, with 15 bases spanning the gap. This CDR3 spans 15 amino acids. Germline V gives CDR1 MDHEN, CDR2 SYDVKM. CDR3 in amino acids: CASSFTPGGGYGYTF. The CDR3 nucleotides are TGTGCCAGCAGTTTTACCCCAGGCGGGGGCTATGGCTACACCTTC.